Presented here are 10 T cell receptor beta chains from one specimen sequenced in a study of T cell responses to AZD1222 COVID-19 vaccine. Generated by immunoSEQ multiplex PCR, the TCRdb table keeps only in-frame clones and is missing some. This table has around 110,000 clones, about 88% appearing once. The material was peripheral blood, obtained on day 0 of AZD1222 vaccination. The origin of the receptors is an adult in good health.

The chain is built from TRBV9 and TRBJ1-5; 7 bases fit TRBD1. V lost 3 bases and J lost 3; bases outside the gene matches: 6. CDR1 and CDR2 from the germline V gene are SGDLS and YYNGEE. The CDR3 spans 15 residues. The CDR3 nucleotides read TGTGCCAGCAGCGGGGACACAGGGGACAATCAGCCCCAGCATTTT. Translating it yields CASSGDTGDNQPQHF.

As to this clone: The identical CDR3 is also encoded by other nucleotide sequences in the sample. V and J are TRBV9 and TRBJ2-3; D call uncertain. Per the germline V gene, CDR1 is SGDLS and CDR2 is YYNGEE. Trimming removed 0 bases from V and 1 base from J, with 9 bases in between. The CDR3 consists of 15 residues. The CDR3 DNA reads TGTGCCAGCAGCGTAGGGCCGGCGGGCACAGATACGCAGTATTTT. It is translated as CASSVGPAGTDTQYF. Combining the CDR3 with reference TRBV9 and TRBJ2-3 gives the whole variable domain DSGVTQTPKHLITATGQRVTLRCSPRSGDLSVYWYQQSLDQGLQFLIQYYNGEERAKGNILERFSAQQFPDLHSELNLSSLELGDSALYFCASSVGPAGTDTQYFGPGTRLTVL.

The chain combines TRBV7-9 with TRBJ1-1; D is unclear. This CDR3 region has 12 residues. Germline-derived CDR1 and CDR2 are SEHNR and FQNEAQ (reference sequence). The V end was cut by 7 bases, the J end by 8 bases, with 14 bases between. The CDR3 sequence: CASTEAGGEAFF. CDR3 coding DNA: TGTGCCAGCACTGAGGCAGGCGGGGAAGCTTTCTTT.

The chain is built from TRBV18 and TRBJ2-3; D gene unclear. Trimming took 3 bases from V and 0 from J, leaving 10 bases between them. Germline-derived CDR1 and CDR2 are KGHSH and LQKENI. The CDR3 runs to 15 residues. CDR3 protein: CASSPQQDSTDTQYF. CDR3 nucleotide sequence: TGTGCCAGCTCACCCCAACAAGATAGCACAGATACGCAGTATTTT.

The chain carries TRBV10-3 and TRBJ1-1; no reliable D call. CDR1 is ENHRY and CDR2 is SYGVKD in the germline V gene. Deletions cut 5 bases from V and 11 bases from J, with 18 bases between. This CDR3 comprises 13 residues. CDR3 sequence: CAISKDLTGKAFF. In nucleotides, the CDR3 is TGTGCCATCAGTAAAGACTTAACGGGGAAGGCTTTCTTT.

J is TRBJ2-7 and V is TRBV5-1; 11 bases agree with TRBD2. Germline V gene sequence: CDR1 SGHRS, CDR2 YFSETQ. The CDR3 is made up of 14 amino acids. V was pared by 6 bases and J by 4 bases, with 6 bases of the junction left unmatched. CDR3 amino acids: CASTNGTSGYEQYF. In DNA form, the CDR3 reads TGCGCCAGCACGAACGGGACTAGCGGTTACGAGCAGTACTTC.

This rearrangement joins TRBV9 to TRBJ1-1, with a tentative D call TRBD1 (5 bases). V was clipped by 0 bases and J by 8 bases, with 23 bases between them. This CDR3 region has 17 residues. Germline CDR1 SGDLS, CDR2 YYNGEE. CDR3 loop: CASSVGGVGRDRLEAFF. In DNA form, the CDR3 reads TGTGCCAGCAGCGTAGGAGGCGTGGGCAGGGACCGGCTCGAAGCTTTCTTT.

As DNA, the CDR3 is TGTGCCAGCAGTCTTACAGGGGCGGTGGAGACCCAGTACTTC. Translated, it gives CASSLTGAVETQYF. This chain joins TRBV28 and TRBJ2-5; TRBD1 matches 7 bases. The V and J ends lost 5 bases and 5 bases, in that order; junction bases with no gene match: 8. This CDR3 has 14 residues. The germline V gene has CDR1 MDHEN and CDR2 SYDVKM.

This clone was seen a few times. The chain couples TRBV29-1 to TRBJ1-1, with D possibly matching TRBD1 (5 bases). CDR1 SQVTM and CDR2 ANQGSEA come from the germline V gene. The CDR3 sequence is 14 residues long. Trimming shortened V by 7 bases and J by 3 bases, and 18 bases separated the two germline ends. CDR3 in amino acids: CSAASPGGDTEAFF. DNA for the CDR3: TGCAGCGCGGCATCCCCCGGGGGGGACACTGAAGCTTTCTTT.

The V gene is TRBV18, the J gene TRBJ1-4; no reliable D call. Looked up from germline, CDR1 is KGHSH and CDR2 is LQKENI. Between the trimmed V and J ends, which lost 8 bases and 6 bases, there was a span of 13 bases. This CDR3 contains 13 residues. In DNA, the CDR3 is TGTGCCAGCACTGGGAACAGCGATGAAAAACTGTTTTTT. This gives the protein CASTGNSDEKLFF.